These 15 T cell receptor beta chains were sequenced from one sample in a study of blood T cells in healthy people across ages. A second roughly 7 to 11 cycle PCR used barcoded and J-beta primers. Using its own MiXCR run on the 5' RACE reads, TCRdb lists one record per CDR3 protein. The sample records hundreds of thousands of distinct CDR3 sequences, under 80% being singletons. The sample was blood. Source of these receptors: a man aged 25-45 years in good health.

The chain combines TRBV5-1 with TRBJ1-4; D gene unclear. The CDR3 is made up of 14 amino acids. The V gene's germline CDR1 is SGHRS and CDR2 YFSETQ. Trimming left V 3 bases short and J 7 bases short, with 13 bases between. The CDR3 spells CASSSNARAEKLFF. The CDR3 nucleotides read TGCGCCAGCAGCTCCAACGCTAGGGCTGAAAAACTGTTTTTT.

This clonotype came up a few times. This chain connects TRBV5-5 to TRBJ2-7, with TRBD1 matching over 8 bases. The CDR3 is 13 amino acids. The J segment lost 2 bases and the V segment lost 6 bases, leaving 4 bases of the junction unmatched. Per germline, CDR1 SGHKS and CDR2 YYEKEE (reference sequence). The CDR3 nucleotides are TGTGCCAGCATTGGACAGGGAACCTACGAGCAGTACTTC. Its protein product is CASIGQGTYEQYF.

The V gene is TRBV9, the J gene TRBJ1-1; D might be TRBD1 (6 bases). V lost 4 bases to trimming and J lost 1 base, with 11 bases between them. The CDR3 spans 14 residues. Germline values: CDR1 SGDLS, CDR2 YYNGEE. The CDR3, as DNA: TGTGCCAGCAGCATTTCAGGGGCGAACACTGAAGCTTTCTTT. It yields the protein CASSISGANTEAFF.

V usage is TRBV20-1 and J usage is TRBJ1-5, with D maybe TRBD1 (6 bases). Germline CDR1 reads DFQATT; CDR2 reads SNEGSKA (reference sequence). The CDR3 spans 15 residues. V lost 5 bases to trimming and J lost 1 base, with 15 bases between them. The chain's CDR3 is CSAGLPRGSNQPQHF. The DNA for the CDR3 is TGCAGTGCTGGCTTGCCCAGGGGAAGCAATCAGCCCCAGCATTTT.

The rearrangement joins TRBV29-1 to TRBJ1-2; D is unresolved. V was cut by 2 bases and J by 4 bases, with 20 bases left in between. Germline V gene sequence: CDR1 SQVTM, CDR2 ANQGSEA. The CDR3 has 16 amino acids. In nucleotides, the CDR3 is TGCAGCGTTGAACCTTTGAAAGGGCCACGATCCTATGGCTACACCTTC. Its translation is CSVEPLKGPRSYGYTF.

This clonotype showed up just once. V gene TRBV20-1 combines with J gene TRBJ1-1; D is ambiguous. Per the germline V gene, CDR1 is DFQATT and CDR2 is SNEGSKA (reference sequence). V was cut by 1 base and J by 2 bases, with 8 bases left in between. CDR3 length equals 13 residues. This CDR3 reads CSARGQTNTEAFF. DNA for the CDR3: TGCAGTGCTAGAGGGCAGACTAACACTGAAGCTTTCTTT.

This chain links TRBV7-2 with TRBJ1-6; D is possibly TRBD1 (5 bases). The germline V and J ends were trimmed by 2 bases and 3 bases, with 11 bases remaining between them. This CDR3 comprises 16 residues. Germline CDR1 is SGHTA and CDR2 is FQGNSA. CDR3 nucleotides: TGTGCCAGCAGCTTATGGGGCCTTAGCTATAATTCACCCCTCCACTTT. Translating it yields CASSLWGLSYNSPLHF.

The chain links TRBV7-2 to TRBJ2-1, with D tentatively TRBD2 (5 bases). Gene TRBJ2-7 matches the end of the DNA better, so the J call may be wrong. Germline values: CDR1 SGHTA, CDR2 FQGNSA. The CDR3 is 17 residues long. DNA of the CDR3: TGTGCCAGCAGCTCCCCTCTCGGGGAAGGCCTCCACTACGAGCAGTACTTC. Protein sequence: CASSSPLGEGLHYEQYF.

V gene TRBV18 combines with J gene TRBJ2-6; 9 nucleotides match TRBD1. Germline loops: CDR1 KGHSH, CDR2 LQKENI. V lost 9 bases, J lost 3 bases, and 15 bases stayed unmatched. The CDR3 length is 18 residues. The CDR3, as DNA: TGTGCCAGTCTCAACGCCGGACAGGGGACCAGTGGGGCCAACGTCCTGACTTTC. Translating it yields CASLNAGQGTSGANVLTF.

The CDR3 loop reads CASSFDRPSGANVLTF. CDR3 DNA sequence: TGCGCCAGCAGCTTCGACAGACCCTCTGGGGCCAACGTCCTGACTTTC. The rearrangement joins TRBV5-1 to TRBJ2-6; the D gene is possibly TRBD1 (5 bases). V lost 2 bases and J lost 0, with 9 bases in between. The CDR3 totals 16 residues. Germline V gives CDR1 SGHRS, CDR2 YFSETQ.

This chain connects TRBV4-2 to TRBJ2-1; D remains ambiguous. Germline V gives CDR1 LGHNA, CDR2 YNFKEQ. The CDR3 length is 15 residues. The V gene lost 2 bases and the J gene lost 8 bases, with 16 bases spanning the gap. CDR3 sequence: CASSQQSRRVDEQFF. As DNA, the CDR3 is TGTGCCAGCAGCCAACAAAGCCGTAGGGTCGATGAGCAGTTCTTC.

This chain links TRBV24-1 with TRBJ1-5; no reliable D call. V shed 6 bases and J shed 5 bases, with 10 bases lying between them. The germline V gene has CDR1 KGHDR and CDR2 SFDVKD. This CDR3 spans 13 amino acids. CDR3 nucleotide sequence: TGTGCCACCAGTTTAGGAGGCTATCAGCCCCAGCATTTT. Translated, it gives CATSLGGYQPQHF.

V and J are TRBV20-1 and TRBJ1-1; 8 bases map to TRBD1. Germline-derived CDR1 and CDR2 are DFQATT and SNEGSKA (reference sequence). This CDR3 comprises 15 residues. V lost 8 bases and J lost 0; bases outside the gene matches: 11. CDR3 DNA: TGCAGTTTAAAGACAGGGGCCTATATGAACACTGAAGCTTTCTTT. The encoded protein is CSLKTGAYMNTEAFF.

The chain combines TRBV4-3 with TRBJ2-1, with D perhaps matching TRBD1 or TRBD2 (5 bases each). The J call may not be correct, given that the DNA end is closer to TRBJ2-7. CDR1 is LGHNA, CDR2 YSLEER, per germline. This CDR3 is 16 amino acids long. CDR3 sequence (DNA): TGCGCCAGCAGCCAAGGTTCGACGGGGCCCTACAATGAGCAGTACTTC. Its translation: CASSQGSTGPYNEQYF.

This clonotype was seen once. The chain is built from TRBV20-1 and TRBJ2-1; a possible D gene is TRBD2 (5 bases). Germline V gene data show CDR1 as DFQATT and CDR2 as SNEGSKA (reference sequence). Trimming took 3 bases from V and 8 from J, leaving 17 bases between them. The CDR3 totals 14 residues. As DNA, the CDR3 is TGCAGTGCTAGTAAGTCTAGCTCGCGCGATGAGCAGTTCTTC. Translated: CSASKSSSRDEQFF.